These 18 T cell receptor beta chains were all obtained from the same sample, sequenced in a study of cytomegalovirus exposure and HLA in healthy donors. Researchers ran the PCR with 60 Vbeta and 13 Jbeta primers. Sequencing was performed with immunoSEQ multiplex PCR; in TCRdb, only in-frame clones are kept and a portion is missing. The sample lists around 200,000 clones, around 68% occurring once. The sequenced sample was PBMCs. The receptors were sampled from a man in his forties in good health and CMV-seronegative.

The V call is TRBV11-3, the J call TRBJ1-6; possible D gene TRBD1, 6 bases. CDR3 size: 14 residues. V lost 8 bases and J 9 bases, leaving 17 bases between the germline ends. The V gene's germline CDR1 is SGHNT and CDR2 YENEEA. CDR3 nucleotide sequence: TGTGCCAGCTTCAGCGGGACACCCTTTTCACCCCTCCACTTT. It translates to CASFSGTPFSPLHF.

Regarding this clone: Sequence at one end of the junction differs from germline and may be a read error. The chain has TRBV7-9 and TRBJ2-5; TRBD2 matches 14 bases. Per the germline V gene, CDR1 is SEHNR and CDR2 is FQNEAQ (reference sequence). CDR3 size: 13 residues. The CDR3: CSSRLAGGETQYF. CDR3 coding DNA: TGTTCCAGCAGACTAGCGGGGGGGGAGACCCAGTACTTC.

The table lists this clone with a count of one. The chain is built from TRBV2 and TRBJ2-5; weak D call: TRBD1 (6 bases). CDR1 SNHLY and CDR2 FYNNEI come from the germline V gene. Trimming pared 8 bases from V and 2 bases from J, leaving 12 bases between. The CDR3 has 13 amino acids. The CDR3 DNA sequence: TGTGCCAGCCACGGGACACCGCAAGAGACCCAGTACTTC. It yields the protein CASHGTPQETQYF.

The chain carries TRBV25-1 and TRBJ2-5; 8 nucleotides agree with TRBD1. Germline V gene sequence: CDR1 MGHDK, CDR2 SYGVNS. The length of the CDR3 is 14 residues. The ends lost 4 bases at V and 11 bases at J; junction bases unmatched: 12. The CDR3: CASSGRPGTGEQYF. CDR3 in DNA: TGTGCCAGCAGTGGCCGTCCCGGGACAGGTGAGCAGTACTTC.

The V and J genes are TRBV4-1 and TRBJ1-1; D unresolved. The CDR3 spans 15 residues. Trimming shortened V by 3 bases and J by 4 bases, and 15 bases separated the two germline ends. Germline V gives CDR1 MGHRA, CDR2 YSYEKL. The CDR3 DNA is TGCGCCAGCAGCCATCAGACGGTGGGGAGCACTGAAGCTTTCTTT. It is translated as CASSHQTVGSTEAFF.

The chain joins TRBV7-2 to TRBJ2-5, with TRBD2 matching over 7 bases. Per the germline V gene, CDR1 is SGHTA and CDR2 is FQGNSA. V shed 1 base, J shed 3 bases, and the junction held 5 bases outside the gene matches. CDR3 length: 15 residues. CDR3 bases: TGTGCCAGCAGCTTAGATGGTCTAGCGGAAGAGACCCAGTACTTC. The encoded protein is CASSLDGLAEETQYF.

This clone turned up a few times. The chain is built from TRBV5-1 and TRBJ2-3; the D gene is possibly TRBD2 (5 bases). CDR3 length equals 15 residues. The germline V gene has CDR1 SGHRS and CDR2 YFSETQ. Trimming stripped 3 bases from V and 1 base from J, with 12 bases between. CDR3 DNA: TGCGCCAGCAGCTCCGCCGGGGTTGGCACAGATACGCAGTATTTT. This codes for CASSSAGVGTDTQYF. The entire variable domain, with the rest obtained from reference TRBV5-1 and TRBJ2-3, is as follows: KAGVTQTPRYLIKTRGQQVTLSCSPISGHRSVSWYQQTPGQGLQFLFEYFSETQRNKGNFPGRFSGRQFSNSRSEMNVSTLELGDSALYLCASSSAGVGTDTQYFGPGTRLTVL.

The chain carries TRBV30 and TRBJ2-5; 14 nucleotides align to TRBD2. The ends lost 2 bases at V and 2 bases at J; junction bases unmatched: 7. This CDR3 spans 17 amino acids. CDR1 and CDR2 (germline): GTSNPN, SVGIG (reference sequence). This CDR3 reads CAWSIGGTSGGQETQYF. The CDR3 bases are TGTGCCTGGAGTATCGGAGGGACTAGCGGGGGTCAAGAGACCCAGTACTTC.

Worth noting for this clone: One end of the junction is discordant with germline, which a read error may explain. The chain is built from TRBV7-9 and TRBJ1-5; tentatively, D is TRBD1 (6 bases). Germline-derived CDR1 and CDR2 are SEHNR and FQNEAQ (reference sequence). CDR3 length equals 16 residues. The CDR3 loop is CSSSLQGGGGNQPQHF. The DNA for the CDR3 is TGTTCCAGCAGCTTACAGGGAGGGGGGGGCAATCAGCCCCAGCATTTT. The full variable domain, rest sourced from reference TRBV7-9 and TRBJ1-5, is DTGVSQNPRHKITKRGQNVTFRCDPISEHNRLYWYRQTLGQGPEFLTYFQNEAQLEKSRLLSDRFSAERPKGSFSTLEIQRTEQGDSAMYLCSSSLQGGGGNQPQHFGDGTRLSIL.

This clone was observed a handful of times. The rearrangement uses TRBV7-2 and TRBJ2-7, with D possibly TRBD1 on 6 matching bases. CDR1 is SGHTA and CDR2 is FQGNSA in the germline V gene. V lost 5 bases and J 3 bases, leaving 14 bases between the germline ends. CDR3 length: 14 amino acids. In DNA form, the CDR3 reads TGTGCCAGCAGCCGAGGACAGCCTAGCTACGAGCAGTACTTC. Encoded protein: CASSRGQPSYEQYF.

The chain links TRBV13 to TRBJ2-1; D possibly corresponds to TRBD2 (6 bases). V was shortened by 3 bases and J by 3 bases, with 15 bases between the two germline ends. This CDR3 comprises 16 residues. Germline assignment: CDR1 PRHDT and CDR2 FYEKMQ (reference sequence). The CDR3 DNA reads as TGTGCCAGCAGCTTTCATAGCGGATCAAACTACAATGAGCAGTTCTTC. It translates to CASSFHSGSNYNEQFF.

The CDR3 region is CASSQQTSGVGYEQYF. Written as DNA, the CDR3 is TGTGCCAGCAGCCAACAAACTAGCGGGGTAGGCTACGAGCAGTACTTC. The chain combines TRBV4-2 with TRBJ2-7; 10 nucleotides agree with TRBD2. The V gene end was trimmed by 2 bases and the J gene end by 3 bases; junction bases not matched to a gene: 7. The CDR3 spans 16 residues. Germline assignment: CDR1 LGHNA and CDR2 YNFKEQ.

The CDR3, as DNA: TGTGCCAGCAGCTTACAGCGGGGAATGCATGAGCAGTTCTTC. It specifies CASSLQRGMHEQFF. The chain links TRBV13 to TRBJ2-1; 7 positions agree with TRBD2. J was trimmed by 8 bases and V by 2 bases; bases with no gene match: 6. The V gene's germline CDR1 is PRHDT and CDR2 FYEKMQ (reference sequence). The CDR3 is 14 residues long.

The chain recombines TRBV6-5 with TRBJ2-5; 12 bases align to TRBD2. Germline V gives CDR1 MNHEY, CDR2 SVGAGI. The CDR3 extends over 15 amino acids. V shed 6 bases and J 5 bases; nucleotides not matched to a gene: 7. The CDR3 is CASRLTSGGFETQYF. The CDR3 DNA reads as TGTGCCAGCAGACTCACTAGCGGGGGGTTTGAGACCCAGTACTTC.

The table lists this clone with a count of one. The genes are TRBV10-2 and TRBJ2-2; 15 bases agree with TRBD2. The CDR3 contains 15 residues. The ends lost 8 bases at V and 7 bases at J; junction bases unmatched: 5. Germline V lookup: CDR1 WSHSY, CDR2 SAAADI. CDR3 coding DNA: TGCGCCAGCCGGACTAGCGGGAGGGCGGACGGGGAGCTGTTTTTT. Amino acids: CASRTSGRADGELFF.

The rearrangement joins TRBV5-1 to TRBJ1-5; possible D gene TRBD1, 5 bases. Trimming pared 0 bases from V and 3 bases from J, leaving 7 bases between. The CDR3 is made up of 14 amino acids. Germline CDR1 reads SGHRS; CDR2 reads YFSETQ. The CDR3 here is CASSLGGVNQPQHF. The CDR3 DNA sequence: TGCGCCAGCAGCTTGGGGGGGGTCAATCAGCCCCAGCATTTT.

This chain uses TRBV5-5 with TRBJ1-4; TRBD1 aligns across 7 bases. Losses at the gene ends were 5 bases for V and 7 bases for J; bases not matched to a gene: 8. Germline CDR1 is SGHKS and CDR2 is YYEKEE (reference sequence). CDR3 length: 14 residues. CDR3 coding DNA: TGTGCCAGCAGTTTTCCTGGACAGGCTGAAAAACTGTTTTTT. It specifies CASSFPGQAEKLFF.

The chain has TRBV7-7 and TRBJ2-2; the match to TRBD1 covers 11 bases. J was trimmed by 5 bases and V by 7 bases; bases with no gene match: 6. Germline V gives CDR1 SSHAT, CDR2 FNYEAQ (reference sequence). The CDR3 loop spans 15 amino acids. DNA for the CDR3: TGTGCCAGCACCTGGGGGACAGGGGGAACCGGGGAGCTGTTTTTT. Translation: CASTWGTGGTGELFF.